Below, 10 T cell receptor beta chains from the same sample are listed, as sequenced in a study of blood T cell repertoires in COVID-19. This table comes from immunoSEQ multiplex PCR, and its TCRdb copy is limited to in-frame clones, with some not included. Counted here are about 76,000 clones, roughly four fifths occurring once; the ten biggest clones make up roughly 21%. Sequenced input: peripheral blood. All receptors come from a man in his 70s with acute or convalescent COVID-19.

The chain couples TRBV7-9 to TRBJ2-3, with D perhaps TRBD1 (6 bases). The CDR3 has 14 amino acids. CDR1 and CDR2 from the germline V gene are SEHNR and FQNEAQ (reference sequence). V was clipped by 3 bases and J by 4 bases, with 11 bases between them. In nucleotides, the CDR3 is TGTGCCAGCAGCTTTGGACAGCTTGCAGATACGCAGTATTTT. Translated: CASSFGQLADTQYF.

CDR3 coding DNA: TGTGCCAGCAAGAGGACTAGCGGCTACAATGAGCAGTTCTTC. Translation: CASKRTSGYNEQFF. The rearrangement joins TRBV2 to TRBJ2-1; 10 bases fit TRBD2. This CDR3 is built from 14 residues. Germline CDR1 reads SNHLY; CDR2 reads FYNNEI. V shed 7 bases, J shed 3 bases, and the junction held 3 bases outside the gene matches.

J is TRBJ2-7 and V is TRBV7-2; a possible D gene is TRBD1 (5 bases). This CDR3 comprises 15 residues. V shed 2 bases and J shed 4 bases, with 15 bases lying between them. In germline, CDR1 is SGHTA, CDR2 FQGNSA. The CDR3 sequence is CASSLTATDTYEQYF. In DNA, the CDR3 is TGTGCCAGCAGCTTAACGGCGACAGACACATACGAGCAGTACTTC.

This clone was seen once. The CDR3 region has the DNA TGTGCCAGCAGTCCTCCCCAGGGGGCGGGGGAAAAACTGTTTTTT. Residues: CASSPPQGAGEKLFF. The chain recombines TRBV28 with TRBJ1-4; 8 nucleotides agree with TRBD1. Trimming took 5 bases from V and 8 from J; bases not matched to a gene: 10. Germline V gene sequence: CDR1 MDHEN, CDR2 SYDVKM. The CDR3 has 15 residues.

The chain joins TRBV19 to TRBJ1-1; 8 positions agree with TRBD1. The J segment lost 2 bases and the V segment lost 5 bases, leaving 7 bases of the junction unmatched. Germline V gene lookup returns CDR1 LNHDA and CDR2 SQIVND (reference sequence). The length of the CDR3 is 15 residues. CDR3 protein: CASSVGTGLNTEAFF. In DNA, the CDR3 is TGTGCCAGTAGTGTCGGGACAGGTCTCAACACTGAAGCTTTCTTT.

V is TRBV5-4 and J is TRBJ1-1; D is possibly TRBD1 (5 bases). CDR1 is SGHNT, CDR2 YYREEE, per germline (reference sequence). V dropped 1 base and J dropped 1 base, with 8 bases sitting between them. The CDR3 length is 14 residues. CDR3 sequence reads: CASSLPQGNTEAFF. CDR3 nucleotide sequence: TGTGCCAGCAGCTTGCCGCAGGGGAACACTGAAGCTTTCTTT. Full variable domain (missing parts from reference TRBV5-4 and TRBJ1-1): ETGVTQSPTHLIKTRGQQVTLRCSSQSGHNTVSWYQQALGQGPQFIFQYYREEENGRGNFPPRFSGLQFPNYSSELNVNALELDDSALYLCASSLPQGNTEAFFGQGTRLTVV.

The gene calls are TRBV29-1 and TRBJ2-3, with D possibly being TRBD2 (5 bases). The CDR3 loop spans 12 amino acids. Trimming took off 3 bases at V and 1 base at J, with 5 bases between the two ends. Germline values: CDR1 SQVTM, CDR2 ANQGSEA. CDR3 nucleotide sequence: TGCAGCGTTGACGGGGGCACAGATACGCAGTATTTT. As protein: CSVDGGTDTQYF.

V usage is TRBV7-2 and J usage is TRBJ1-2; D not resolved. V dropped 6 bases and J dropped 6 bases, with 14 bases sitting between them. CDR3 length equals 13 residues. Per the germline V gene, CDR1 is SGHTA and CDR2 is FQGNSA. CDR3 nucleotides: TGTGCCAGCAGTCGACGGGAATTGCATGGCTACACCTTC. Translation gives CASSRRELHGYTF.

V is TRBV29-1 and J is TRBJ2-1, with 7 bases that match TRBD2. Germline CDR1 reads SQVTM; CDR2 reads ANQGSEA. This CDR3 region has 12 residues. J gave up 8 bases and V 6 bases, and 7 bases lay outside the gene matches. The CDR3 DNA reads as TGCAGCGTGGTGAGGGGAGGGCATGAGCAGTTCTTC. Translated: CSVVRGGHEQFF.

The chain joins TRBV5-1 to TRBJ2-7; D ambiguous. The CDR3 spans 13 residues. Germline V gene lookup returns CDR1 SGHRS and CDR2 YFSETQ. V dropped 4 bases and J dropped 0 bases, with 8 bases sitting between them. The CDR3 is CASSQSVSYEQYF. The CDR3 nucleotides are TGCGCCAGCAGCCAATCGGTCTCCTACGAGCAGTACTTC. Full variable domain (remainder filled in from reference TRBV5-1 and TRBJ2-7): KAGVTQTPRYLIKTRGQQVTLSCSPISGHRSVSWYQQTPGQGLQFLFEYFSETQRNKGNFPGRFSGRQFSNSRSEMNVSTLELGDSALYLCASSQSVSYEQYFGPGTRLTVT.